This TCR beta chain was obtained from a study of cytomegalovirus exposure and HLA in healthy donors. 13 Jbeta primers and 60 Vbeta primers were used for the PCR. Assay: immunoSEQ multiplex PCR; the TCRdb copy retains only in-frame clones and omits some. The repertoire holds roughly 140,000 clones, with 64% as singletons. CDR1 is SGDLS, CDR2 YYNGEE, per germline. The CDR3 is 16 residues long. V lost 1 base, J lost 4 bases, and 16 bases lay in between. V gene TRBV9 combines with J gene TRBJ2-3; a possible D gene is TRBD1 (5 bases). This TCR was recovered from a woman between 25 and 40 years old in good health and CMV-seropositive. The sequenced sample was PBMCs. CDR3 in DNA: TGTGCCAGCAGCGTACCGATCCAGGGTGGATCAGATACGCAGTATTTT. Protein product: CASSVPIQGGSDTQYF.